These 2 T cell receptor beta chains came from one sample sequenced in a study of T-cell memory formation after mild COVID-19. TCRdb re-analysed the 5' RACE reads in MiXCR, keeping a single row per CDR3 protein. The data hold roughly 310,000 distinct CDR3 sequences, with more than 15% observed a single time. The source material was PBMCs or a T cell subset sorted from them (not recorded which). The receptors come from a man between 18 and 29 years old who had mild COVID-19 (a few samples of this study predate the infection). Cell type and time point are not known.

This chain links TRBV6-5 with TRBJ1-1; a possible D gene is TRBD1 (6 bases). The CDR3 totals 14 residues. Germline V gene data show CDR1 as MNHEY and CDR2 as SVGAGI. V gave up 2 bases and J gave up 6 bases, with 13 bases separating them. The CDR3: CASSYGQNKAEAFF. Here the CDR3 DNA reads TGTGCCAGCAGTTACGGACAGAATAAGGCTGAAGCTTTCTTT.

V gene TRBV3-1 combines with J gene TRBJ1-4; D call uncertain. This CDR3 region has 13 residues. From germline, CDR1 is LGHDT and CDR2 YNNKEL (reference sequence). Trimming took off 6 bases at V and 6 bases at J, with 11 bases between the two ends. CDR3: CASREADYEKLFF. CDR3 DNA: TGTGCCAGCAGGGAGGCGGATTATGAAAAACTGTTTTTT.